These T cell receptor beta chains were read from a single sample in a study of T cells after yellow fever vaccination. TCRdb redid the calling of the 5' RACE reads with MiXCR, one entry per CDR3 protein. The sample has 450,000 to 600,000 distinct CDR3 sequences, roughly 13% seen once; the top ten hold around an eighth. The material was PBMCs, obtained on the day of the yellow fever booster vaccination. These receptors were taken from a man aged 30 to 39 who received the YFV17D yellow fever vaccine. Both conserved end residues are part of each CDR3. The D gene is left open where the match is weak. Size tells how often a clone was seen (once, few, many) or the class of an expanded clone, and some rows leave it out.

j_call clone_size v_call d_call cdr3_nt cdr3_aa
TRBJ1-2 . TRBV5-1 . TGCGCCAGCAGCTTGGAATGGCTGAGCTATGGCTACACCTTC CASSLEWLSYGYTF
TRBJ2-1 few TRBV3-1 TRBD1 TGTGCCAGCAGCCGCGGGACAGGGTGGTCTCATGAGCAGTTCTTC CASSRGTGWSHEQFF
TRBJ2-1 . TRBV3-1 TRBD2 TGTGCCAGCAGCCAAGACGGGACTAGACGCAATGAGCAGTTCTTC CASSQDGTRRNEQFF
TRBJ2-1 few TRBV15 TRBD2 TGTGCCACCAGCAGGGAAAGCGGGAGCATATACAATGAGCAGTTCTTC CATSRESGSIYNEQFF
TRBJ1-1 . TRBV25-1 . TGTGCCAGCATGAAGGGGAATACGAACACTGAAGCTTTCTTT CASMKGNTNTEAFF
TRBJ2-3 . TRBV7-9 . TGTGCCAGCAACAACCCTCTGGGTGATACGCAGTATTTT CASNNPLGDTQYF
TRBJ2-7 . TRBV10-3 . TGTGCCATCGGGGTAGCGGAGAAGTACGAGCAGTACTTC CAIGVAEKYEQYF
TRBJ1-5 few TRBV5-8 . TGTGCCAGCACCCAGGACGGGTATAGCAATCAGCCCCAGCATTTT CASTQDGYSNQPQHF
TRBJ2-7 once TRBV20-1 TRBD2 TGCAGTGCTAGCCAACCGGGACTAGCGGGATACGAGCAGTACTTC CSASQPGLAGYEQYF
TRBJ2-7 . TRBV20-1 TRBD2 TGCAGTGCCCGCAAGGGAGGACTAGCGGGAGTCGAGCAGTACTTC CSARKGGLAGVEQYF
TRBJ2-1 few TRBV18 TRBD1 TGTGCCAGCTCACCACGGGGACAGTCCTTTTACAATGAGCAGTTCTTC CASSPRGQSFYNEQFF
TRBJ2-5 many TRBV7-2 . TGTGCCAGCAGCTCGGCCTCGGGAGAGACCCAGTACTTC CASSSASGETQYF
TRBJ2-1 few TRBV7-2 . TGTGCCAGCAGCTTAAGTAAAATTCTGGGGCAGTTCTTC CASSLSKILGQFF
TRBJ2-3 few TRBV7-2 . TGTGCCAGCAGCTTAGCTTCTTTCCGGGGGAGGACAGATACGCAGTATTTT CASSLASFRGRTDTQYF
TRBJ2-7 few TRBV18 . TGTGCCAGCTCATTGGACAGTAGGGACTACGAGCAGTACTTC CASSLDSRDYEQYF
TRBJ2-3 . TRBV18 . TGTGCCAGCTCACCTTCTGGAGTTGAAGATACGCAGTATTTT CASSPSGVEDTQYF
TRBJ1-6 many TRBV5-1 . TGCGCCAGCCGAGAAAGGGGGGAGTATAATTCACCCCTCCACTTT CASRERGEYNSPLHF
TRBJ1-2 . TRBV28 . TGTGCCAGCAGTTTCAGGGCTCAGATCTCTGGCTACACCTTC CASSFRAQISGYTF
TRBJ2-5 . TRBV27 . TGTGCCAGCAGTGGGGTGGGGTACCAAGAGACCCAGTACTTC CASSGVGYQETQYF
TRBJ2-2 few TRBV20-1 TRBD2 TGCAGTGCTAGGACTAGCGGGAGTTTCGCCGGGGAGCTGTTTTTT CSARTSGSFAGELFF
TRBJ2-1 . TRBV7-3 . TGTGCCAGCAGCATAACGGGAGATGGGTACAATGAGCAGTTCTTC CASSITGDGYNEQFF
TRBJ2-2 . TRBV29-1 . TGCAGCGTTGAAGGTACCGGGGAGCTGTTTTTT CSVEGTGELFF
TRBJ2-1 few TRBV20-1 . TGCAGTGCTAGCTTAAGGGGGGGGTACAATGAGCAGTTCTTC CSASLRGGYNEQFF
TRBJ2-5 few TRBV12-3/TRBV12-4 . TGTGCCAGCTCTGGGGACGGGCACGAAGAGACCCAGTACTTC CASSGDGHEETQYF
TRBJ2-7 . TRBV20-1 TRBD2 TGCAGTCTCGGTAGAGCGGGGGCCTACGAGCAGTACTTC CSLGRAGAYEQYF
TRBJ2-1 . TRBV30 . TGTGCCTGGGGACAGTTAGGCTCCTACAATGAGCAGTTCTTC CAWGQLGSYNEQFF
TRBJ2-5 few TRBV12-3/TRBV12-4 . TGTGCCAGCACCCCCGCAGGTGAGGGTACGGAGACCCAGTACTTC CASTPAGEGTETQYF
TRBJ2-3 . TRBV21-1 . TGTGCCAGCAGCACCAGACATCGTAGCGGGAGCGGCGCAGATACGCAGTATTTT CASSTRHRSGSGADTQYF
TRBJ2-7 few TRBV15 . TGTGCCACCAGTGGGACAACCTACGAGCAGTACTTC CATSGTTYEQYF
TRBJ2-5 . TRBV7-2 TRBD1 TGTGCCAGCAGCCCCGGGACAGGGGTCGGGATAGAGACCCAGTACTTC CASSPGTGVGIETQYF
TRBJ2-2 few TRBV6-1 TRBD2 TGTGCCAGCACCGGGACTAATTTCGGCACCGGGGAGCTGTTTTTT CASTGTNFGTGELFF
TRBJ2-1 . TRBV20-1 . TGCAGTGCTAGAGGCGCTGAGCAGTTCTTC CSARGAEQFF
TRBJ2-3 . TRBV9 . TGTGCCAGCAGCTGGTCTGGAGGGGACAATACAGATACGCAGTATTTT CASSWSGGDNTDTQYF
TRBJ1-5 . TRBV7-2 . TGTGCCAGCAGCTTAGGAAGCAGGGTCAGCAATCAGCCCCAGCATTTT CASSLGSRVSNQPQHF
TRBJ2-5 few TRBV30 . TGTGCCTGGGACTTTGGGGGTTATTCCCAAGAGACCCAGTACTTC CAWDFGGYSQETQYF
TRBJ2-3 . TRBV20-1 TRBD2 TGCAGTGCTAGAGATATGAGCGGGACCGGTGATACGCAGTATTTT CSARDMSGTGDTQYF
TRBJ2-4 few TRBV24-1 TRBD1 TGTGCCACCAGTGATTTGATCCCACGACAGGGCAAAAACATTCAGTACTTC CATSDLIPRQGKNIQYF
TRBJ2-6 . TRBV19 . TGTGCCAGTAGTATTATAGAATCTGGGGCCAACGTCCTGACTTTC CASSIIESGANVLTF
TRBJ2-2 few TRBV7-9 . TGTGCCAGCTCCCAAAAAGTGGACACCGGGGAGCTGTTTTTT CASSQKVDTGELFF
TRBJ2-7 many TRBV5-1 . TGCGCCAGCAGCGGCGTCTTGGACTTTCCCTACGAGCAGTACTTC CASSGVLDFPYEQYF
TRBJ2-7 . TRBV20-1 TRBD2 TGCAGTGCTAGACCGGGACTAGCGGGATACGAGCAGTACTTC CSARPGLAGYEQYF
TRBJ2-7 . TRBV15 . TGTGCCACCAGCAGATCGCTCCCCCCGGTCGAGCAGTACTTC CATSRSLPPVEQYF
TRBJ2-2 few TRBV4-3 . TGCGCCAGCAGCCAAGCGGCCGGGGCATCCGGGGAGCTGTTTTTT CASSQAAGASGELFF
TRBJ2-1 few TRBV5-1 TRBD1 TGCGCCAGCAGCTTGGCAGGGGGAAGGGCCTATGAGCAGTTCTTC CASSLAGGRAYEQFF